The 8 T cell receptor beta chains presented below share a single source sample, sequenced in a study of T cell clonotyping in hematopoietic cell transplantation. Time point specified: recipient sample about 28 days before transplant, after cytoreduction. Method: immunoSEQ multiplex PCR; TCRdb's copy keeps in-frame clones and lacks some. Of about 76,000 clones listed, almost 97% are singletons. The sequences come from peripheral blood mononuclear cells, collected before stem cell transplant. These receptors all come from a woman aged 45-60 years with acute myeloid leukemia. Some clones in this sample may be carry-over from other donors' samples.

In its sample, this clone was seen once. This sequence joins TRBV2 and TRBJ1-5; no clear D. Germline CDR1 SNHLY, CDR2 FYNNEI. Trimming cost V 1 base and J 6 bases, with 13 bases left between them. The CDR3 contains 15 residues. The CDR3 sequence is CASSEVKGKGQPQHF. The CDR3, as DNA: TGTGCCAGCAGTGAAGTTAAGGGCAAAGGTCAGCCCCAGCATTTT.

The chain combines TRBV2 with TRBJ2-1; possible D gene TRBD2, 5 bases. This CDR3 comprises 14 residues. The V gene lost 5 bases and the J gene lost 8 bases, with 16 bases spanning the gap. Germline V gives CDR1 SNHLY, CDR2 FYNNEI. CDR3 DNA: TGTGCCAGCAGTCCACCCCTACACGGGGATGAGCAGTTCTTC. It translates to CASSPPLHGDEQFF.

CDR3 sequence reads: CASSLTGSHYGYTF. CDR3 DNA sequence: TGTGCCAGCAGCTTAACTGGATCCCACTATGGCTACACCTTC. The rearrangement uses TRBV7-3 and TRBJ1-2, with D hard to call. V lost 0 bases and J lost 3, with 8 bases in between. This CDR3 is built from 14 residues. CDR1 is SGHTA and CDR2 is FQGTGA in the germline V gene.

This chain connects TRBV5-6 to TRBJ1-2, with 10 bases lining up with TRBD1. The V gene end was trimmed by 4 bases and the J gene end by 5 bases; junction bases not matched to a gene: 5. The germline V gene has CDR1 SGHDT and CDR2 YYEEEE. The CDR3 has 14 amino acids. The CDR3 loop reads CASSPRTGGYGYTF. Here the CDR3 DNA reads TGTGCCAGCAGCCCGAGGACAGGGGGGTATGGCTACACCTTC. Full variable domain (remainder filled in from reference TRBV5-6 and TRBJ1-2): DAGVTQSPTHLIKTRGQQVTLRCSPKSGHDTVSWYQQALGQGPQFIFQYYEEEERQRGNFPDRFSGHQFPNYSSELNVNALLLGDSALYLCASSPRTGGYGYTFGSGTRLTVV.

This clone has a single count. The chain combines TRBV7-2 with TRBJ1-5; maybe TRBD1 (6 bases). Germline CDR1 is SGHTA and CDR2 is FQGNSA. The V gene lost 5 bases and the J gene lost 5 bases, with 16 bases spanning the gap. This CDR3 contains 15 residues. The CDR3 spells CASSQNPGADQPQHF. CDR3 coding DNA: TGTGCCAGCAGCCAAAACCCAGGGGCCGATCAGCCCCAGCATTTT.

The V and J genes are TRBV30 and TRBJ1-1, with TRBD1 matching over 8 bases. The CDR3 contains 14 residues. From germline, CDR1 is GTSNPN and CDR2 SVGIG (reference sequence). Unmatched junction bases numbered 1, after V lost 1 base and J lost 0 bases. CDR3 bases: TGTGCCTGGAGTGCCAGGGGGCTGAACACTGAAGCTTTCTTT. Translation gives CAWSARGLNTEAFF.

This rearrangement joins TRBV28 to TRBJ1-2; D call uncertain. Looked up from germline, CDR1 is MDHEN and CDR2 is SYDVKM. V lost 3 bases, J lost 12 bases, and 14 bases lay in between. This CDR3 has 12 residues. In DNA, the CDR3 is TGTGCCAGCAGTTTGCTACGGCAACGTCACACCTTC. It specifies CASSLLRQRHTF.

The rearrangement links TRBV27 to TRBJ1-1; a possible D gene is TRBD1 (5 bases). This CDR3 is 14 amino acids long. V was pared by 5 bases and J by 5 bases, with 15 bases between. Germline CDR1 reads MNHEY; CDR2 reads SMNVEV (reference sequence). CDR3 loop: CASSGQGRRTEAFF. The CDR3 nucleotides are TGTGCCAGCAGTGGTCAGGGACGGAGAACTGAAGCTTTCTTT.